These 8 T cell receptor beta chains originate from one sample sequenced in a study of spatial heterogeneity in lung cancer. Findings of the study overall: Tumoral mutation counts were tracked by counts of expanded intratumoral alpha and beta TCRs.

This sample's time point: sample taken at primary tumor resection. Antigen specificity for these receptors is unknown. TCRdb analysed the 5' RACE reads with MiXCR anew, one entry per CDR3 protein. Of under 7,500 distinct CDR3 sequences listed, 14% are singletons. The material sequenced was lung tumor tissue, taken at surgery. The receptors were sampled from a female donor with early-stage non-small cell lung cancer.

This clonotype has more than one count but fewer than ten. This beta chain is an off-target read within a library intended for alpha chains, so its frequency means little. This sequence joins TRBV5-6 and TRBJ2-2; possibly TRBD1 for D (6 bases). In germline, CDR1 is SGHDT, CDR2 YYEEEE. Trimming took 0 bases from V and 1 from J, leaving 13 bases between them. The CDR3 runs 17 residues. CDR3 region: CASSLGTGTWNTGELFF. The DNA of the CDR3 is TGTGCCAGCAGCTTGGGAACCGGGACATGGAACACCGGGGAGCTGTTTTTT.

By its share, this clonotype is medium-sized (0.01 to 0.1%). This beta chain is off target for a library built for alpha chains, so its abundance means little. This rearrangement joins TRBV5-5 to TRBJ1-2; 8 bases fit TRBD1. Germline V gene sequence: CDR1 SGHKS, CDR2 YYEKEE (reference sequence). The CDR3 consists of 17 residues. V shed 3 bases, J shed 4 bases, and the junction held 14 bases outside the gene matches. This CDR3 reads CASSSRRETGDRYGYTF. DNA for the CDR3: TGTGCCAGCAGCTCCCGCCGTGAGACAGGGGATCGCTATGGCTACACCTTC.

This clonotype is medium-sized. Little can be read into the size of this beta chain, an off-target read in a library designed for alpha chains. The chain carries TRBV9 and TRBJ2-7, with a weak D call TRBD2 (6 bases). The V gene's germline CDR1 is SGDLS and CDR2 YYNGEE. This CDR3 is built from 15 residues. Trimming removed 0 bases from V and 2 bases from J, with 12 bases in between. As DNA, the CDR3 is TGTGCCAGCAGCGTAGGCCGGCGGGGCACCTACGAGCAGTACTTC. Translating it yields CASSVGRRGTYEQYF.

This clonotype was seen just once. This beta chain turned up in a library designed for alpha chains; as an off-target read, its abundance says little. The genes are TRBV29-1 and TRBJ1-1, with a weak D call TRBD1 (6 bases). V was shortened by 5 bases and J by 4 bases, with 14 bases between the two germline ends. The CDR3 spans 13 residues. Germline CDR1 SQVTM, CDR2 ANQGSEA. CDR3 coding DNA: TGCAGCGTTCTCAACCAACAGGGCACTGAAGCTTTCTTT. Translating it yields CSVLNQQGTEAFF.

Judged by abundance, this clonotype is medium-sized (0.01 to 0.1%). Because this beta chain is a stray read in a library intended to capture alpha chains, its abundance should not be given much weight. The genes are TRBV7-2 and TRBJ2-2, with D perhaps assigned TRBD1 or TRBD2 (6 bases each). The CDR3 extends over 18 amino acids. CDR1 SGHTA and CDR2 FQGNSA come from the germline V gene. Trimming removed 6 bases from V and 0 bases from J, with 20 bases in between. The CDR3 protein is CASRGGPYRESNTGELFF. In DNA, the CDR3 is TGTGCCAGCAGGGGGGGACCTTACAGGGAGTCGAACACCGGGGAGCTGTTTTTT.

This clonotype has ten or more counts. For a library built for alpha chains, this beta chain is a stray read; little rests on its size. The chain has TRBV18 and TRBJ2-2; maybe TRBD1 (6 bases). The CDR3 is 17 amino acids. The germline CDR1 and CDR2 sequences are KGHSH and LQKENI. V lost 6 bases to trimming and J lost 4 bases, with 21 bases between them. CDR3 protein: CASSRFFSRDITGELFF. CDR3 in DNA: TGTGCCAGCTCGCGCTTTTTTTCGAGGGACATCACCGGGGAGCTGTTTTTT.

In its sample, this clonotype ranks as medium-sized (0.01 to 0.1%). A library made for alpha chains picked up this beta chain off target, so its size means little. V and J are TRBV10-2 and TRBJ2-1, with TRBD2 matching over 8 bases. CDR1 is WSHSY and CDR2 is SAAADI in the germline V gene. Trimming took 8 bases from V and 7 from J; bases not matched to a gene: 7. The CDR3 is 13 amino acids. The CDR3 sequence is CASFRQRGNEQFF. The CDR3 region has the DNA TGCGCCAGCTTTCGGCAGCGGGGGAATGAGCAGTTCTTC.

Note on this clonotype: This beta chain slipped into a library made for alpha chains as a stray read, so its size is not meaningful. J is TRBJ1-1 and V is TRBV7-8, with a tentative D call TRBD1 (5 bases). CDR3 size: 13 residues. Germline CDR1 reads SGHVS; CDR2 reads FQNEAQ. V lost 5 bases and J lost 2, with 9 bases in between. The CDR3: CASSIDRNTEAFF. Written as DNA, the CDR3 is TGTGCCAGCAGCATCGACAGAAACACTGAAGCTTTCTTT.